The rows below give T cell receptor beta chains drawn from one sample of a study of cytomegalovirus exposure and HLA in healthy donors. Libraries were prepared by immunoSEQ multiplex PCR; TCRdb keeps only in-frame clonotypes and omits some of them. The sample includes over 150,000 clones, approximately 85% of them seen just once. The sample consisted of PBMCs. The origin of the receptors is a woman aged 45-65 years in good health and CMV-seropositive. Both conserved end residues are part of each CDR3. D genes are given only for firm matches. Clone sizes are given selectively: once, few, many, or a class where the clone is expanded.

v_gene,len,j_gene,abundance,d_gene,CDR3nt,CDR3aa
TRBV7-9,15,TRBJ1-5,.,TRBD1,TGTTCCAGCAGCCGACACCGGGACAGGGATCAGCCCCAGCATTTT,CSSSRHRDRDQPQHF
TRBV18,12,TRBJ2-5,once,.,TGCGCCAGCTCGCCGGACCAAGAGACCCAGTACTTC,CASSPDQETQYF
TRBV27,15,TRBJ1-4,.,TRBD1,TGTGCCAGCAGGCCCATTGGGACAGGGGCTGAAAAACTGTTTTTT,CASRPIGTGAEKLFF
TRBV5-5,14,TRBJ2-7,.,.,TGTGCCAGCAGCTTCGAGGGGGGGAGAGACGAGCAGTACTTC,CASSFEGGRDEQYF
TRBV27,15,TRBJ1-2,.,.,TGTGCCAGCAGTTTAGGGGACACGGAGGTATATGGCTACACCTTC,CASSLGDTEVYGYTF
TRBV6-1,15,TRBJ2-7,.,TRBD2,TGTGCCAGCAGTGACGCCGGGACTACGAGTCCTACTGGGTACTTC,CASSDAGTTSPTGYF
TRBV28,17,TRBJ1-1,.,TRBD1,TGTGCCAGCATCTCGGGACAGGGGAAATCCAGGAGGACTGAAGCTTTCTTT,CASISGQGKSRRTEAFF
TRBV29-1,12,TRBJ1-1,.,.,TGCAGCGTTTGGGCTTGGAACACTGAAGCTTTCTTT,CSVWAWNTEAFF
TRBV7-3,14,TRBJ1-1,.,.,TGTGCCAGCAGCTTATCTGGAGTGAACACTGAAGCTTTCTTT,CASSLSGVNTEAFF
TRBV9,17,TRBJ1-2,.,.,.,CASSFGSGGRGGYGYTF
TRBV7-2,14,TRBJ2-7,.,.,TGTGCCAGCAGCTTAGAGGCAGGGGACTACGAGCAGTACTTC,CASSLEAGDYEQYF
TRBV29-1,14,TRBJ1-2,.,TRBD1,TGCAGCGTTGTGTTGGGACAGAGTAACTATGGCTACACCTTC,CSVVLGQSNYGYTF